The clone carrying this T cell receptor beta chain has ten or more counts. Template-switch 5'RACE cDNA synthesis added a 10-nucleotide unique molecular identifier. TCRdb re-called the 5' RACE reads through MiXCR, storing one row per CDR3 protein. The repertoire holds under 45,000 distinct CDR3 sequences, with roughly 21% as singletons. The data belong to a study of neurological immune-mediated disorders. Per the germline V gene, CDR1 is SGHRS and CDR2 is YFSETQ. Trimming cost V 3 bases and J 8 bases; bases outside gene matches: 8. This CDR3 has 15 residues. Time point given: technical triplicate 3. The receptor was derived from a man in his fifties or sixties with HTLV-1-associated myelopathy (HAM/TSP). J is TRBJ2-4 and V is TRBV5-1; TRBD2 matches at 10 bases. Source material: PBMCs. The CDR3 bases are TGCGCCAGCAGCTATAGCGGGAGGATCGTAGACATTCAGTACTTC. Protein product: CASSYSGRIVDIQYF.